This T cell receptor (beta chain) is drawn from a study of blood T cell repertoires in COVID-19 (dated by TCRdb to the early 2020s). For context, the study as a whole: Samples from collaborators originated in the United States, Italy and Spain and spanned both the acute and convalescent phases of COVID-19. The prospective study material was composed of cDNA or gDNA derived from T cells, B-cell-depleted T cells, or PBMCs. Deeply sampled blood TCRbeta repertoires from subjects exposed to, actively infected with, or recovered from COVID-19 were included in the dataset. The repertoires were made available in a free public database intended to serve as a resource for research on the immune response to SARS-CoV-2. Samples were obtained from the ongoing ImmuneRACE study (first 160 participants) and from 1,254 subjects provided by 6 global collaborators. Nearly every sample came with metadata listing a de-identified subject ID, COVID-19 status, age in years and sex. Where available, HLA class I and class II types were obtained from metadata supplied by the sample provider rather than from assay-based typing. The paper as a whole reports these results and caveats: The quantity of clinical and demographic metadata differed by source and by participant and was supplied without curation.

CDR1 SGHTA and CDR2 FQGNSA are derived from the germline V gene. The CDR3 sequence holds 14 residues, the cysteine and phenylalanine included. The read is trimmed to its CDR3 DNA, 42 bases read in frame from base 1. Trimming costs V 1 base and J 3 bases, and their ends lie 9 bases apart. Worth noting for this clone: Its antigen is not yet known. Base qualities were left out, and no much larger clone turns up one base away.

TCRbeta CDR3 regions were amplified from genomic DNA by means of the immunoSEQ Assay, a bias-controlled multiplex PCR. The original pipeline was this. Nucleated cell counts per sample were estimated from amplification of reference gene primers within the assay. To quantify the absolute abundance of each unique TCRbeta CDR3 rearrangement, sequence reads were collapsed and filtered. For each sample, productive Simpson clonality was calculated by taking the square root of Simpson's diversity index across productive rearrangements. TCRdb provides this immuneACCESS table in a form limited to in-frame rearrangements. Some clones are lacking; in checked studies, under half of them reflect an unresolved V gene, and why the rest are absent is not known. V, J and clone size were drawn from that table, and D and trimming were deduced from the DNA. The sample includes over 200,000 clones, with roughly 82% observed a single time. The ten largest clones add up to approximately 2.4% of the sample.

Another Seattle source contributed samples from volunteer blood donors who had recovered from COVID-19. Collaborating institutions collected whole blood in K2EDTA tubes following their own protocols. For TCRbeta analysis, collaborator samples were shipped as frozen whole blood, as isolated PBMCs, or as DNA extracted from either sample type. Sequencing used peripheral blood. The rearranged chain carries TRBV7-2 and TRBJ2-5; a weak D assignment points to TRBD1 (6 bases agree). This receptor was identified in a man aged 40-50 years who had recovered from COVID-19. At the DNA level, the sequence is TGTGCCAGCAGCTTAGTTTCAGGGGAAGAGACCCAGTACTTC. This sequence encodes CASSLVSGEETQYF.